Listed here are 12 T cell receptor beta chains from one sample, sequenced in a study of T cells in Graves' hyperthyroidism and ophthalmopathy. Using RNA transcripts as the source, TCR beta CDR3 regions were amplified. The HTBI primer set drove a first-round RT-PCR of the TCR CDR3. TCRdb re-called the multiplex PCR reads through MiXCR, storing one row per CDR3 protein. The top ten hold more than 7% of the sample, which has around 800,000 distinct CDR3 sequences, roughly 40% seen once. The specimen was blood. The receptors come from a man aged 18 to 29 with Graves' hyperthyroidism.

Details on this clonotype: Here the CDR3 omits its conserved ending phenylalanine or tryptophan, so a read error is the likely source. V usage is TRBV20-1 and J usage is TRBJ2-5, with TRBD1 as a possible D gene (6 bases). The germline gives CDR1 DFQATT, CDR2 SNEGSKA (reference sequence). This CDR3 is 13 amino acids long. Deletions cut 6 bases from V and 7 bases from J, with 18 bases between. CDR3 in DNA: TGCAGTGCAACCCGGGACACGGCGAGGACCCAGTACCTC. This sequence encodes CSATRDTARTQYL.

This clonotype has ten or more counts. The chain links TRBV7-8 to TRBJ2-5; D perhaps matches TRBD1 (6 bases). This CDR3 spans 15 amino acids. Germline CDR1 SGHVS, CDR2 FQNEAQ. V lost 7 bases and J 1 base, leaving 16 bases between the germline ends. CDR3 amino acids: CASIPSTGLQETQYF. The CDR3, as DNA: TGTGCCAGCATACCAAGTACAGGGCTCCAAGAGACCCAGTACTTC.

This clonotype turned up a few times. This rearrangement joins TRBV9 to TRBJ2-2; the match to TRBD1 covers 8 bases. CDR1 and CDR2 from the germline V gene are SGDLS and YYNGEE. Trimming cost V 0 bases and J 4 bases; bases outside gene matches: 11. The CDR3 is made up of 18 amino acids. This CDR3 reads CASSVGTLTGAGTGELFF. The CDR3 DNA reads TGTGCCAGCAGCGTAGGGACCCTGACAGGGGCAGGCACCGGGGAGCTGTTTTTT.

This rearrangement joins TRBV12-3 or TRBV12-4 to TRBJ1-5; D might be TRBD1 (5 bases). V was pared by 3 bases and J by 0 bases, with 9 bases between. The length of the CDR3 is 15 residues. DNA for the CDR3: TGTGCCAGCAGTTTGGGGGTCCTTAGCAATCAGCCCCAGCATTTT. This encodes CASSLGVLSNQPQHF.

The chain links TRBV7-9 to TRBJ2-7, with D tentatively TRBD1 (5 bases). The CDR3 is 15 residues long. V shed 5 bases and J shed 4 bases, with 18 bases lying between them. The germline gives CDR1 SEHNR, CDR2 FQNEAQ (reference sequence). The CDR3 DNA follows: TGTGCCAGCAGCACCACGGACAATGCCCCTTACGAGCAGTACTTC. Residues: CASSTTDNAPYEQYF.

This clonotype came up many times. V is TRBV20-1 and J is TRBJ2-7, with 7 bases fitting TRBD1. CDR1 is DFQATT, CDR2 SNEGSKA, per germline (reference sequence). The CDR3 runs to 14 residues. J lost 2 bases, V lost 0 bases, and 4 bases had no gene match. This CDR3 reads CSARDRDSPYEQYF. The DNA of the CDR3 is TGCAGTGCTAGAGATCGGGACAGCCCCTACGAGCAGTACTTC.

The table lists this clonotype with many counts. V is TRBV19 and J is TRBJ2-2; 8 bases agree with TRBD1. The CDR3 totals 13 residues. J gave up 7 bases and V 6 bases, and 4 bases lay outside the gene matches. CDR1 is LNHDA, CDR2 SQIVND, per germline (reference sequence). The CDR3 sequence is CASSGQGDGELFF. The CDR3 bases are TGTGCCAGTAGCGGACAGGGTGACGGGGAGCTGTTTTTT.

This clonotype was seen at least ten times. As DNA, the CDR3 is TGTGCCAGCAGTTCCCGGGGGGACAGGGTGCCCGAGCAGTACTTC. This codes for CASSSRGDRVPEQYF. The chain combines TRBV7-2 with TRBJ2-7; TRBD1 aligns across 9 bases. Germline V gives CDR1 SGHTA, CDR2 FQGNSA. The V and J ends lost 6 bases and 6 bases, in that order; junction bases with no gene match: 12. CDR3 size: 15 residues.

The chain combines TRBV15 with TRBJ1-4; D ambiguous. CDR3 length: 13 amino acids. V lost 0 bases and J 10 bases, leaving 9 bases between the germline ends. CDR1 is LNHNV, CDR2 YYDKDF, per germline (reference sequence). CDR3 sequence: CATSRDSKGKLFF. The CDR3 DNA reads as TGTGCCACCAGCAGAGATAGTAAGGGAAAACTGTTTTTT.

This sequence joins TRBV25-1 and TRBJ2-5, with TRBD1 matching over 9 bases. Germline lookup yields CDR1 MGHDK and CDR2 SYGVNS. The CDR3 is 12 residues long. CDR3 sequence reads: CASGTGTETQYF. DNA for the CDR3: TGTGCTTCCGGGACAGGGACAGAGACCCAGTACTTC.

This clonotype has a count of ten or more. The V and J genes are TRBV29-1 and TRBJ1-2, with D unclear. The CDR3 extends over 10 amino acids. V lost 3 bases, J lost 5 bases, and 4 bases lay in between. Germline CDR1 SQVTM, CDR2 ANQGSEA. The CDR3 region has the DNA TGCAGCGTTGACGCTTATGGCTACACCTTC. As protein: CSVDAYGYTF.

Ten or more counts support this clonotype. The chain employs TRBV19 and TRBJ1-5; 7 positions agree with TRBD1. The CDR3 covers 15 residues. CDR1 is LNHDA, CDR2 SQIVND, per germline (reference sequence). Trimming took 5 bases from V and 2 from J; bases not matched to a gene: 6. CDR3 sequence reads: CASSQGTVGNQPQHF. Written as DNA, the CDR3 is TGTGCCAGTAGTCAAGGGACAGTAGGCAATCAGCCCCAGCATTTT.